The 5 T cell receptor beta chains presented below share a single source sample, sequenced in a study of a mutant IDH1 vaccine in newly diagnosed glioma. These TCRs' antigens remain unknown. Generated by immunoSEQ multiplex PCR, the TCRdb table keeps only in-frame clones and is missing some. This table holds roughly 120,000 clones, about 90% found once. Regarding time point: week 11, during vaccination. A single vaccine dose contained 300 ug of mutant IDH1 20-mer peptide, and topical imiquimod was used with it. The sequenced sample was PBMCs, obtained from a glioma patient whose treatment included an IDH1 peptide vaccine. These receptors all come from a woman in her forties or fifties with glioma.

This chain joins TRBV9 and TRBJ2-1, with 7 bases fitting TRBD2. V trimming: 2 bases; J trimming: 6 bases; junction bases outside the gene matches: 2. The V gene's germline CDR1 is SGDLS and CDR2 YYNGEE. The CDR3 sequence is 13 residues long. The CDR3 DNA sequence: TGTGCCAGCAGCGTCTGGGAGGGCAATGAGCAGTTCTTC. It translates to CASSVWEGNEQFF.

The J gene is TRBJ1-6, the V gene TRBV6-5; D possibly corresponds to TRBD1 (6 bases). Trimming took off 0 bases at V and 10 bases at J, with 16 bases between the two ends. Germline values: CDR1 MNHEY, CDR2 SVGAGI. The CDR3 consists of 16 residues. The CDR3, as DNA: TGTGCCAGCAGTTACTCGAGGATTACAGGGTGGTCACCCCTCCACTTT. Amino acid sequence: CASSYSRITGWSPLHF.

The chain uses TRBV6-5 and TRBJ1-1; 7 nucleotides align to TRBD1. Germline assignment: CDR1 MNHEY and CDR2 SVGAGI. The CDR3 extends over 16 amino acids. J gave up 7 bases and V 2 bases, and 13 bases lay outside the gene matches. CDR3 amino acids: CASSYLSTPPGGEAFF. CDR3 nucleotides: TGTGCCAGCAGTTACCTGTCGACTCCCCCAGGGGGTGAAGCTTTCTTT.

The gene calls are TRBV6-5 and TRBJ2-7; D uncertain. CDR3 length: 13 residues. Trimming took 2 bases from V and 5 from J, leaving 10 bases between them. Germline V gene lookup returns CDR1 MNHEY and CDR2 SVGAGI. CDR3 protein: CASSYGWVNEQYF. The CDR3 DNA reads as TGTGCCAGCAGTTACGGTTGGGTGAACGAGCAGTACTTC.

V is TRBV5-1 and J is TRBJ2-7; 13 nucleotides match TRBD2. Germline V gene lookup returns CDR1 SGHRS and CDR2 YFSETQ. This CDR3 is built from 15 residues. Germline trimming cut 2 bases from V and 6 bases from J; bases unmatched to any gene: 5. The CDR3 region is CASSFRTSGRGEQYF. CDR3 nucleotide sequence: TGCGCCAGCAGCTTCAGGACTAGCGGGAGAGGCGAGCAGTACTTC.